What follows is one TCR beta chain and its context. Its specificity is not known. This entry comes from a study of T cells expressing NK-cell markers. Study-wide points: About six donors carried dominant NKG2C+ clonotypes that made up roughly 1.0-7.5% of their CD8+ T cells. Where a handful of donors were concerned, these clonotypes also led the CD3+CD56-NKG2C+ fraction.

Reprocessing the 5' RACE reads, TCRdb reports a single entry for every CDR3 protein and omits DNA. This sample's clone table lists more than 250,000 distinct CDR3 sequences. CDR1 is MNHEY, CDR2 SVGEGT, per germline. CDR3 length: 15 residues. The source of this sequence is a man younger than 30 in good health. The sample consisted of blood T cells: a sorted CD56 or NKG2C T cell subset, CD4+ or CD8+ T cells, or bulk PBMC T cells (not recorded which). The V call is TRBV6-2 or TRBV6-3, the J call TRBJ2-2; TCRdb's D call, TRBD2, is unchecked because there is no DNA. This chain's CDR3 is CASRAGDVWTGELFF.